This T cell receptor (beta chain) comes out of a study of identical twins. General study results and limits: Sequences that were beta out-of-frame showed weaker excess twin sharing. In zero-insertion analyses, partial confounding could arise from invariant MAIT and iNKT cells. Conclusions were drawn cross-sectionally by statistical analysis, without following the same donors.

One entry per CDR3 protein, called by TCRdb with MiXCR from the 5' RACE reads. The table shows roughly 710,000 distinct CDR3 sequences, with roughly 6% occurring only once. This clonotype has more than one count but fewer than ten. Its antigen remains unknown. CDR1 and CDR2 (germline): LGHNA, YSLEER. This CDR3 region has 14 residues. The germline V and J ends were trimmed by 0 bases and 8 bases, with 10 bases remaining between them. Sample: naive T cells sorted from blood. This chain joins TRBV4-3 and TRBJ1-4, with D unresolved. The receptor was isolated from a man aged 18 to 30 in good health. CDR3 bases: TGCGCCAGCAGCCAAGAGAGAATGGAAGAAAAACTGTTTTTT. This gives the protein CASSQERMEEKLFF.